Detailed here is one T cell receptor (beta chain). This clonotype showed up many times. The antigen it recognizes is unknown. Per-base qualities were not stored, and no clone one base away is much larger. V sheds 5 bases and J sheds 8 bases, leaving 16 bases between their ends. The germline V gene encodes CDR1 SGHAT and CDR2 FQNNGV. The CDR3 runs 15 residues from the cysteine to the phenylalanine. The sequence is cut down to CDR3 DNA, 45 bases in frame from base 1. The data stem from a study of regulatory T cells in long-lasting Graves disease (dated by TCRdb to the early 2020s). Context from the whole study: Antithyroid drugs had been taken for less than 3 months by newly diagnosed Graves' disease patients. Patients with persistent Graves' disease were compared with patients with newly diagnosed Graves' disease using TCR sequencing and RNA sequencing of peripheral blood. The study was registered as a clinical trial and conducted in China. A total of about 35 samples underwent TCR sequencing: about 13 from persistent and around 20 from newly diagnosed Graves' disease patients.

What the research found in general, with its limitations: Persistent disease showed preferential use of TRBV28, TRBJ1-2 and TRBJ2-5, whereas newly diagnosed disease favored TRBV20-1 and TRBJ2-1. Compared with newly diagnosed patients, patients with persistent Graves' disease had lower TCR Shannon entropy and fewer highly expanded clones, which suggests clonal expansion. Because the primary lesion, thyroid tissue, could not be accessed, the study looked at peripheral blood alone. Only the TCR beta chain was sequenced and analyzed. A larger number of public clonotypes was shared among persistent patients (under 3,000) than among newly diagnosed patients (roughly 1,000). The authors acknowledged the small sample size as a limitation that may reduce accuracy.

In the paper's terms, the time point label means: newly diagnosed GD, antithyroid drugs for less than 3 months. For both TCR sequencing and RNA sequencing, RNA was extracted from PBMCs using TRIzol. The diagnosis of Graves' disease followed American Thyroid Association guidelines. Patients were recruited from an endocrinology department in Xi'an, China. Each patient gave approximately 10 milliliters of peripheral blood, collected in an EDTA anticoagulant tube. Ficoll Paque Plus density gradient separation was used to isolate PBMCs, and no additional T cell sorting was done. An Agilent 2100 Bioanalyzer and agarose gel were used to check RNA quality, and a NanoDrop 2000 was used to measure RNA concentration. Libraries came from multiplex PCR. Instrument used: Illumina HiSeq 4000. To build TCR beta libraries, CDR3 regions were amplified by Arm-PCR using iRepertoire HTBI primers. PCR products were gel purified before sequencing. The original methods were these. Gene usage analysis of CDR3 amino acid clonotypes used the approximately 56 TRBV and some 13 TRBJ segments found across samples. COPE and FqMerger were used to merge the filtered high-quality paired reads into contigs. Contigs were aligned with BLAST to IMGT TRBV, TRBD and TRBJ reference genes, and CDR3 was defined per IMGT. Any clonotype with a frequency above 0.1% was counted as a highly expanded clone. Repertoire diversity was measured by Shannon entropy, and V-J evenness by the Gini coefficient. A clonotype was considered public if more than one individual shared it. TCRdb applied fastp at Q25 and MiXCR to the public reads, then kept only in-frame beta chains. CDR3 protein sequences are deduplicated, and each keeps its most common genes and DNA. TCRdb's processing, not the authors' own work, is the source of the V and J calls. The sample has roughly 520,000 distinct CDR3 sequences on record, approximately 12% of them singletons. The top ten hold about 8.9% of the sample.

These sequences were also reported in another study, on T cells in Graves' hyperthyroidism and ophthalmopathy. The second study's paper adds: Stable Graves' hyperthyroidism was defined as the absence of progression to ophthalmopathy over 18 months of follow-up. Hyperthyroidism patients were aged 18 to 65 years and newly diagnosed, with disease duration of less than 2 months. Exclusion was applied to patients with uncontrolled infections, other autoimmune diseases, pregnancy or lactation. Diagnoses relied on clinical symptoms, serum thyroxine and TRAb, thyroid ultrasound and orbital computed tomography. The TCR CDR3 was subjected to a first round of RT-PCR using the HTBI primer set and the Qiagen OneStep RT-PCR kit. Most expanded thyroid clonotypes (frequency above 0.001) were also detected in blood, suggesting blood repertoires may reflect thyroid immune responses. A 13 V-J signature model separated ophthalmopathy from stable hyperthyroidism, with around 91% sensitivity and about 81% specificity in cross-validation and 80%/75% in testing. In validation, progression to ophthalmopathy was predicted by the model with approximately 67% sensitivity and approximately 78% specificity, a median of approximately 6.5 months before onset. To identify distinguishing TCR V-J signatures, a discovery cohort of around 100 patients was used, comprising under 45 with Graves' ophthalmopathy and approximately 57 with stable Graves' hyperthyroidism. Prospective prediction of ophthalmopathy was tested in an independent validation cohort of about 19 hyperthyroidism patients and some 17 patients who later progressed to ophthalmopathy. For training and testing, the 80 to 100 patients in the discovery cohort were randomly divided in a 7:3 ratio. The study also compared thyroid tissue and blood T-cell repertoires from roughly six Graves' hyperthyroidism patients. After blood sampling, hyperthyroidism patients were treated with methimazole at a starting dose of 30 mg daily, and ophthalmopathy patients were treated with high-dose intravenous methylprednisolone. Libraries were constructed in a second round of multiplex PCR, after which size selection and purification were carried out. Libraries were sequenced paired-end with 100 bp reads on an Illumina HiSeq2000. SOAPnuke was used to process the raw data, removing reads that contained adapters or uncalled bases, had a mean Phred below 15, or lacked an exact match to the constant primer or identifier. High-quality paired reads were merged using COPE v1.2.5, and each unique nucleotide sequence was defined as a clonotype. Clonotypes were aligned to IMGT TRBV, TRBD and TRBJ reference segments using MiTCR v1.1. The analysis was restricted to V-J combinations with a frequency above 0.0001, which together covered roughly 99% of the repertoires. A TCS score was defined as the ratio between F50 (clonal expansion) and ExV (chaos), using BLOSUM62-based TCRdist between CDR3 peptides within each V-J. Welch's t-statistics and random forest reduced several hundred V-J features to 13, which were used in a naive Bayes classifier (R e1071). Sample size was not statistically predetermined, and blinding of investigators to group allocation was not performed. The paper describes TCR Vbeta CDR3 sequencing of 135 peripheral blood samples, made up of some 40 ophthalmopathy patients, more than 70 hyperthyroidism patients and roughly 17 progressor patients.

The rearranged segments are TRBV11-2 and TRBJ1-6, and the D gene may be TRBD1, 5 bases matching. Here the sequenced sample was peripheral blood mononuclear cells (PBMCs), taken at new diagnosis, from a patient treated with antithyroid drugs. The TCR was taken from a young woman with Graves disease. Donor details come from another sample of the same person, matched by shared clones. The nucleotide sequence reads TGTGCCAGCAGCGTAACTTGGGGGGGGGATTCACCCCTCCACTTT. Its amino acids are CASSVTWGGDSPLHF.